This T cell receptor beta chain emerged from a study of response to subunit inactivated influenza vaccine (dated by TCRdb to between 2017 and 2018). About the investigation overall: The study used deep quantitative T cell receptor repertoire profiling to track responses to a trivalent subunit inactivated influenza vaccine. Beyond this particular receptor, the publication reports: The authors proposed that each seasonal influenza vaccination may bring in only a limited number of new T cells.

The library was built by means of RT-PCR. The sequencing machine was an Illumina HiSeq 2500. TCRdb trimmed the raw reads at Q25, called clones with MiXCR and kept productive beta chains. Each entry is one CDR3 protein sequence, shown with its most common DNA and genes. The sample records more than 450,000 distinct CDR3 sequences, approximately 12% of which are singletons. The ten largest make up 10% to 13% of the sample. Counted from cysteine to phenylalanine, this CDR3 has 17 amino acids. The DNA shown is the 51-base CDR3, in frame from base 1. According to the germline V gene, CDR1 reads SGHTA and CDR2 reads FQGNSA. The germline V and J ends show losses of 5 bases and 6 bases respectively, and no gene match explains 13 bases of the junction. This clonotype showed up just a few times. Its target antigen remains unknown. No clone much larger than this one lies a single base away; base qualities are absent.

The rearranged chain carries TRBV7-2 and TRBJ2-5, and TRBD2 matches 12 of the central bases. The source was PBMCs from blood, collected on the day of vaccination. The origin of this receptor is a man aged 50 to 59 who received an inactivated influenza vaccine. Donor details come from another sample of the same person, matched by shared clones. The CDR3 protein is CASSGWTSGKLRQTQYF. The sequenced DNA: TGTGCCAGCAGCGGCTGGACTAGCGGGAAGTTGAGGCAGACCCAGTACTTC.